The rows below give T cell receptor beta chains drawn from one sample of a study of T cell changes during pregnancy in multiple sclerosis. Libraries were prepared by immunoSEQ multiplex PCR; TCRdb keeps only in-frame clonotypes and omits some of them. The repertoire holds around 30,000 clones, with roughly 87% as singletons. Specimen: CD8+ T cells from peripheral blood mononuclear cells, collected in the second trimester of pregnancy. These receptors all stem from a female donor with multiple sclerosis, enrolled in a pregnancy study. Both conserved end residues are trimmed from each CDR3.

V	J	CDR3
TRBV5-6	TRBJ2-5	ASSRDSQETQY
TRBV5-1	TRBJ2-5	ASSLYGGYQETQY
TRBV5-1	TRBJ2-4	ASSFDRESIQY
TRBV5-5	TRBJ1-6	ASSLGTGGGSPLH
TRBV7-8	TRBJ2-1	ASSLAIWGPDYNEQF
TRBV5-6	TRBJ1-2	ASSFGSGYT
TRBV27	TRBJ2-1	ASSASGDYNEQF
TRBV27	TRBJ2-7	ASSFGAGGAYEQY
TRBV10-1	TRBJ2-7	ASSEGTGDLYEQY
TRBV27	TRBJ1-1	ASTPAGNTEAF
TRBV5-1	TRBJ2-2	ASSFRRQGAGTGELF
TRBV5-5	TRBJ2-7	ASSLGQGPYEQY
TRBV7-8	TRBJ2-1	ASSYGLAGGRNRDEQF
TRBV2	TRBJ1-1	ASTFEEWTEAF
TRBV19	TRBJ1-5	ASSIRGHQPQH
TRBV5-1	TRBJ1-2	ASSPGTATNYGYT
TRBV5-1	TRBJ1-4	ASSGFVGTGPEKLF
TRBV19	TRBJ1-5	ASSIDRGSNQPQH
TRBV5-6	TRBJ1-2	ASSPGQINYGYT
TRBV6-5	TRBJ1-2	ASRPQGTYGYT